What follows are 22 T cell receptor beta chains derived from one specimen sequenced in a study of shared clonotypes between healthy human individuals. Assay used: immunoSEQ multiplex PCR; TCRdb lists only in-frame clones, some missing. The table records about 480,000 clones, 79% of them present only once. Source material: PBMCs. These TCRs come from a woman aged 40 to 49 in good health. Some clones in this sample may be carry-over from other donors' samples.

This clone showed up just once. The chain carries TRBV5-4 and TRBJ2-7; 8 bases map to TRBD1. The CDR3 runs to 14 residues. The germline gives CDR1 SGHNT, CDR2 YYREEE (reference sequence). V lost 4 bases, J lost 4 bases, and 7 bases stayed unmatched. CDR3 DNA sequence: TGTGCCAGCAGCCCACAGGGGGGACTGTACGAGCAGTACTTC. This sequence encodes CASSPQGGLYEQYF.

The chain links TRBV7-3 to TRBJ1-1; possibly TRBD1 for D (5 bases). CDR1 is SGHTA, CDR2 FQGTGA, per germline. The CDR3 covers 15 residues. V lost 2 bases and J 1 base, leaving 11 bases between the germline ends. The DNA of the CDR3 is TGTGCCAGCAGCTTATGGGGGGGAAGGAACACTGAAGCTTTCTTT. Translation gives CASSLWGGRNTEAFF.

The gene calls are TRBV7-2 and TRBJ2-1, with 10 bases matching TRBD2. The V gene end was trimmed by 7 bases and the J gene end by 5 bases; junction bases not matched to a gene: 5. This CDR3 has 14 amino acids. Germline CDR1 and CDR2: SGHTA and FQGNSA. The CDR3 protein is CASTGSGGHNEQFF. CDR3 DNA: TGTGCCAGCACTGGTAGCGGGGGGCACAATGAGCAGTTCTTC.

The CDR3 nucleotides read TGTGCCTGGAGCGTTGGAGCGGGAGAGGGAGAGACCCAGTACTTC. It yields the protein CAWSVGAGEGETQYF. The V and J genes are TRBV30 and TRBJ2-5; TRBD2 aligns across 8 bases. The CDR3 contains 15 residues. From germline, CDR1 is GTSNPN and CDR2 SVGIG (reference sequence). The V segment lost 3 bases and the J segment 4 bases; nucleotides outside the gene matches: 10.

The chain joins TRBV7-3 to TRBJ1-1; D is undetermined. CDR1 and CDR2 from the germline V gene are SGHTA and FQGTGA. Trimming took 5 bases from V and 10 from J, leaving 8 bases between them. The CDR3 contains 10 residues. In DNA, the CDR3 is TGTGCCAGCAGCCCCGTGGCAGCTTTCTTT. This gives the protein CASSPVAAFF.

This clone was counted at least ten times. CDR3 nucleotide sequence: TGTGCCAGCAGGCCCGGGACTAGCATCTACGAGCAGTACTTC. Its protein product is CASRPGTSIYEQYF. The chain combines TRBV2 with TRBJ2-7; 9 bases agree with TRBD2. Per the germline V gene, CDR1 is SNHLY and CDR2 is FYNNEI. V trimming: 6 bases; J trimming: 3 bases; junction bases outside the gene matches: 6. CDR3 size: 14 residues. Full variable domain (remainder filled in from reference TRBV2 and TRBJ2-7): EPEVTQTPSHQVTQMGQEVILRCVPISNHLYFYWYRQILGQKVEFLVSFYNNEISEKSEIFDDQFSVERPDGSNFTLKIRSTKLEDSAMYFCASRPGTSIYEQYFGPGTRLTVT.

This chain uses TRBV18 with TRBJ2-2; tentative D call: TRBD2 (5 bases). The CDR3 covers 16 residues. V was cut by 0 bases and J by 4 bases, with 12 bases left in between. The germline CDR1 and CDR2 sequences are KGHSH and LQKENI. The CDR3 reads CASSPPRLQPTGELFF. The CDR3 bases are TGTGCCAGCTCACCACCCCGACTACAACCCACCGGGGAGCTGTTTTTT.

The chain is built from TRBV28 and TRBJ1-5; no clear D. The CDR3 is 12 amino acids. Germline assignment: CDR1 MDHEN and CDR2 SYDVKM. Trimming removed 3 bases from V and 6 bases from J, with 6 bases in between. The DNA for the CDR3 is TGTGCCAGCAGTTTGCCTTTTCAGCCCCAGCATTTT. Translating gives CASSLPFQPQHF.

The DNA for the CDR3 is TGTGCCAGCGTGGCCGGGTTGGCCGAAGTCCAAGAGACCCAGTACTTC. Translating it yields CASVAGLAEVQETQYF. J is TRBJ2-5 and V is TRBV28; no clear D gene. Trimming stripped 8 bases from V and 1 base from J, with 20 bases between. Per the germline V gene, CDR1 is MDHEN and CDR2 is SYDVKM. The CDR3 sequence is 16 residues long.

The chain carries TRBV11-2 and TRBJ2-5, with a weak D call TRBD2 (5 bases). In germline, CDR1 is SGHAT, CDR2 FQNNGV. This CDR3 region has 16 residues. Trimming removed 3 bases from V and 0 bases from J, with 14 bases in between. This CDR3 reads CASSFTGRRYQETQYF. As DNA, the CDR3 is TGTGCCAGCAGCTTCACGGGCAGGAGGTACCAAGAGACCCAGTACTTC.

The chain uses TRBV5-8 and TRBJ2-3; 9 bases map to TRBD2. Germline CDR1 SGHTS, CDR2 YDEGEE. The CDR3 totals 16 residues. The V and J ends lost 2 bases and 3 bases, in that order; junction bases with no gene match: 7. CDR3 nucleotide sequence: TGTGCCAGCAGCTTAAGAGCGGGAGGAGGAACAGATACGCAGTATTTT. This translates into CASSLRAGGGTDTQYF.

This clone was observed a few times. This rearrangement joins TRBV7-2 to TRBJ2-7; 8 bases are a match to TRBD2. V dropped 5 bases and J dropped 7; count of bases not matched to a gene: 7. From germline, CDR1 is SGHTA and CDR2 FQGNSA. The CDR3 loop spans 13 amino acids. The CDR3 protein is CASSPGGAWEQYF. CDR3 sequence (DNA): TGTGCCAGCAGCCCCGGGGGGGCATGGGAGCAGTACTTC.

The CDR3 is CASSRWTRMDEQYF. The CDR3 DNA reads TGTGCCAGCAGCCGGTGGACTAGAATGGACGAGCAGTACTTC. The chain uses TRBV2 and TRBJ2-7; 7 bases map to TRBD2. The CDR3 covers 14 residues. The germline CDR1 and CDR2 sequences are SNHLY and FYNNEI. The trim removed 6 bases at V and 5 bases at J, leaving 10 bases unmatched.

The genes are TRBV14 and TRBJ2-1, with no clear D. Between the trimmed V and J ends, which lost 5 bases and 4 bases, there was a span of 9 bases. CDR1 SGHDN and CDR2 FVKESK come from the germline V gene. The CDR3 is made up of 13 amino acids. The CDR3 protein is CASSSRGYNEQFF. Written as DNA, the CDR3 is TGTGCCAGCAGCAGTAGAGGATACAATGAGCAGTTCTTC.

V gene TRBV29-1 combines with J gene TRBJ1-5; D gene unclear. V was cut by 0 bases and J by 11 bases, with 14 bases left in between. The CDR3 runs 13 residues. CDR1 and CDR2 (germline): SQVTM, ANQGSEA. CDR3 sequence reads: CSVEDPKGRAQHF. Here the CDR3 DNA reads TGCAGCGTTGAAGATCCCAAGGGAAGGGCCCAGCATTTT.

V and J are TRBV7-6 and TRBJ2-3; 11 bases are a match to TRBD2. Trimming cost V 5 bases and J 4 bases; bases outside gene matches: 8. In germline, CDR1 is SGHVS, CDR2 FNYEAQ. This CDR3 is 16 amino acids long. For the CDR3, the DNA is TGTGCCAGCAGCCGTAATAGCGGGAGGGGCGCAGATACGCAGTATTTT. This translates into CASSRNSGRGADTQYF.

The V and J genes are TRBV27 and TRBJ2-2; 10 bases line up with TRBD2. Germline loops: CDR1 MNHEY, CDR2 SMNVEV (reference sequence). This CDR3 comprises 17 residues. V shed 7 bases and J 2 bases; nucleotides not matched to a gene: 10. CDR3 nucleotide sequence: TGTGCCAGCATCGCACTAGCGGGGCCGTTTAACACCGGGGAGCTGTTTTTT. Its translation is CASIALAGPFNTGELFF.

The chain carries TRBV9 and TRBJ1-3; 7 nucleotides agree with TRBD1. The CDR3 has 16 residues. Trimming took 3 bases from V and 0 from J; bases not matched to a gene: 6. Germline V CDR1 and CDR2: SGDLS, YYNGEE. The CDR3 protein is CASSGAGTVSGNTIYF. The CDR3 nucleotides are TGTGCCAGCAGCGGCGCAGGGACAGTCTCTGGAAACACCATATATTTT.

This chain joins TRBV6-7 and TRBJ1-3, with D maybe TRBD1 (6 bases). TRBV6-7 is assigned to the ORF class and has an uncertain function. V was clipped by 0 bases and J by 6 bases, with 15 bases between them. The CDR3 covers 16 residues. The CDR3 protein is CASSYSTGALENTIYF. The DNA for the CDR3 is TGTGCCAGCAGTTACTCGACAGGCGCACTCGAAAACACCATATATTTT.

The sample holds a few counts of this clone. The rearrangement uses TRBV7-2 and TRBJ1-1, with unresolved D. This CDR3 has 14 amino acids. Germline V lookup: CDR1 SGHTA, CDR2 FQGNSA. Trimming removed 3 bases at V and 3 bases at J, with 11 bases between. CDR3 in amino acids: CASSFQGGDTEAFF. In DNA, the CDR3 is TGTGCCAGCAGCTTTCAAGGTGGGGACACTGAAGCTTTCTTT.

This chain's CDR3 is CASRMGFLPGNTIYF. CDR3 sequence (DNA): TGTGCCAGCAGGATGGGGTTTCTCCCTGGAAACACCATATATTTT. The chain carries TRBV6-1 and TRBJ1-3; D is undetermined. Germline V gene sequence: CDR1 MNHNS, CDR2 SASEGT. The V end was cut by 6 bases, the J end by 2 bases, with 14 bases between. The CDR3 covers 15 residues.

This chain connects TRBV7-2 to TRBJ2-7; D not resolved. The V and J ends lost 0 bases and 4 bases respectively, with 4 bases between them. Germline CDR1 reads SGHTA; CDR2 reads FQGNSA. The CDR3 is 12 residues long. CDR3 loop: CASSLALYEQYF. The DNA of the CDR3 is TGTGCCAGCAGCTTAGCGCTATACGAGCAGTACTTC.